The 24 T cell receptor beta chains in this list originate from one sample, sequenced in a study of blood T cell repertoires in COVID-19. Profiling relied on immunoSEQ multiplex PCR, and the TCRdb table lists in-frame clones only, not all of them. Of 150,000 or so clones in the sample, about 80% are singletons; the top ten hold about 20%. Sequencing was done on a sample of peripheral blood. The receptors shown here come from a woman over 75 with acute or convalescent COVID-19.

The J gene is TRBJ1-2, the V gene TRBV10-3; 7 bases line up with TRBD1. Unmatched junction bases numbered 5, after V lost 2 bases and J lost 8 bases. The germline V gene has CDR1 ENHRY and CDR2 SYGVKD. The CDR3 consists of 13 residues. The CDR3 here is CAISEDREDGYTF. The DNA of the CDR3 is TGTGCCATCAGTGAGGACAGGGAAGACGGCTACACCTTC.

J is TRBJ1-3 and V is TRBV27, with D perhaps matching TRBD1 (5 bases). V gave up 1 base and J gave up 2 bases, with 18 bases separating them. This CDR3 comprises 18 residues. Per the germline V gene, CDR1 is MNHEY and CDR2 is SMNVEV (reference sequence). In DNA, the CDR3 is TGTGCCAGCAGTTTATACGGAGAGTGGGGCATAACTGGAAACACCATATATTTT. Its translation is CASSLYGEWGITGNTIYF.

This clone was seen once. The chain combines TRBV7-2 with TRBJ2-2; 13 positions agree with TRBD2. CDR1 and CDR2 from the germline V gene are SGHTA and FQGNSA. This CDR3 contains 16 residues. V gave up 3 bases and J gave up 6 bases; unmatched junction bases: 4. CDR3 in amino acids: CASSFALAGGAGELFF. The CDR3 DNA reads as TGTGCCAGCAGCTTCGCACTAGCGGGAGGGGCCGGGGAGCTGTTTTTT.

This rearrangement joins TRBV2 to TRBJ2-1; possible D gene TRBD2, 5 bases. V gave up 5 bases and J gave up 7 bases, with 12 bases separating them. CDR1 and CDR2 from the germline V gene are SNHLY and FYNNEI. The CDR3 is made up of 13 amino acids. Here the CDR3 reads CASSRGQINEQFF. The CDR3 nucleotides read TGTGCCAGCAGTAGAGGGCAGATTAATGAGCAGTTCTTC.

The chain recombines TRBV30 with TRBJ1-1; D remains unclear. CDR1 is GTSNPN and CDR2 is SVGIG in the germline V gene (reference sequence). The CDR3 is made up of 10 amino acids. V was trimmed by 6 bases and J by 5 bases, leaving 7 bases between them. The CDR3 nucleotides are TGTGCCTGTAGAGAGACTGAAGCTTTCTTT. This encodes CACRETEAFF.

The V call is TRBV3-1 (or the pseudogene TRBV3-2), the J call TRBJ2-2; D uncertain. This CDR3 is built from 15 residues. V dropped 0 bases and J dropped 5 bases, with 10 bases sitting between them. CDR1 and CDR2 from the germline V gene are LGHDT and YNNKEL (reference sequence). CDR3 loop: CASSQDLMRTGELFF. The CDR3 DNA reads as TGTGCCAGCAGCCAAGATCTAATGAGGACCGGGGAGCTGTTTTTT.

The V gene is TRBV2, the J gene TRBJ1-1; weak D call: TRBD1 (5 bases). The CDR3 has 13 residues. Trimming removed 6 bases from V and 7 bases from J, with 15 bases in between. CDR1 and CDR2 from the germline V gene are SNHLY and FYNNEI. The CDR3 region is CASRRPPGIEAFF. The CDR3 DNA sequence: TGTGCCAGCAGGAGGCCCCCAGGGATTGAAGCTTTCTTT.

The chain employs TRBV10-3 and TRBJ2-3; 11 bases are shared with TRBD2. Germline CDR1 and CDR2: ENHRY and SYGVKD. V was clipped by 4 bases and J by 1 base; unmatched bases: 13. This CDR3 is 19 amino acids long. CDR3 in DNA: TGTGCCATCAGTGCGGTAGGGACTAGCGGTCCACTGGGCACAGATACGCAGTATTTT. Translation gives CAISAVGTSGPLGTDTQYF.

This rearrangement joins TRBV15 to TRBJ2-2, with 9 bases matching TRBD1. Germline-derived CDR1 and CDR2 are LNHNV and YYDKDF (reference sequence). CDR3 size: 15 residues. The J segment lost 7 bases and the V segment lost 4 bases, leaving 7 bases of the junction unmatched. The CDR3 region has the DNA TGTGCCACCAGCACGGGACAGGGTGTTTTCGGGGAGCTGTTTTTT. It specifies CATSTGQGVFGELFF. The whole variable domain, remainder taken from reference TRBV15 and TRBJ2-2, is DAMVIQNPRYQVTQFGKPVTLSCSQTLNHNVMYWYQQKSSQAPKLLFHYYDKDFNNEADTPDNFQSRRPNTSFCFLDIRSPGLGDTAMYLCATSTGQGVFGELFFGEGSRLTVL.

V and J are TRBV25-1 and TRBJ2-2; maybe TRBD1 (6 bases). CDR3 length: 15 residues. V was shortened by 6 bases and J by 1 base, with 12 bases between the two germline ends. The V gene's germline CDR1 is MGHDK and CDR2 SYGVNS. The CDR3 DNA is TGTGCCAGCAGCATCTTACAGGGGAACACCGGGGAGCTGTTTTTT. Its translation is CASSILQGNTGELFF.

This chain links TRBV5-4 with TRBJ2-1; 10 positions agree with TRBD1. The CDR3 is 13 residues long. V trimming: 4 bases; J trimming: 8 bases; junction bases outside the gene matches: 3. Per germline, CDR1 SGHNT and CDR2 YYREEE (reference sequence). DNA for the CDR3: TGTGCCAGCAGCGACAGGGGGCGCGATGAGCAGTTCTTC. This encodes CASSDRGRDEQFF.

The chain links TRBV12-3 or TRBV12-4 to TRBJ2-2, with D unclear. V was clipped by 8 bases and J by 2 bases, with 9 bases between them. The CDR3 covers 13 residues. The CDR3 nucleotides are TGTGCCAGCTACAATCGAAACACCGGGGAGCTGTTTTTT. This sequence encodes CASYNRNTGELFF.

This clone was picked up one time. The chain combines TRBV7-9 with TRBJ1-2, with TRBD1 as a possible D gene (6 bases). This CDR3 spans 13 amino acids. Looked up from germline, CDR1 is SEHNR and CDR2 is FQNEAQ (reference sequence). Trimming removed 5 bases at V and 4 bases at J, with 11 bases between. CDR3 nucleotide sequence: TGTGCCAGCAGCCGAGGACAGAGCTATGGCTACACCTTC. This codes for CASSRGQSYGYTF.

This clone appeared a single time. The chain employs TRBV2 and TRBJ2-1, with a possible D match to TRBD1 (5 bases). Germline CDR1 is SNHLY and CDR2 is FYNNEI. CDR3 length: 14 residues. Trimming removed 7 bases from V and 4 bases from J, with 14 bases in between. CDR3 DNA sequence: TGTGCCAGCAAGCAACGACAGATTTACAATGAGCAGTTCTTC. Translated: CASKQRQIYNEQFF.

The V call is TRBV10-3, the J call TRBJ1-1, with D possibly being TRBD1 (5 bases). The CDR3 sequence is 14 residues long. Germline CDR1 is ENHRY and CDR2 is SYGVKD. V was pared by 7 bases and J by 7 bases, with 19 bases between. The CDR3 DNA reads TGTGCCATCACTCGGGACCGGGGAGCGGGTGAAGCTTTCTTT. Amino acid sequence: CAITRDRGAGEAFF.

This chain uses TRBV2 with TRBJ1-2; 11 bases are a match to TRBD1. CDR3 length: 14 residues. After removal of 7 bases from V and 8 bases from J, the junction contained 9 bases not matched to a gene. Germline-derived CDR1 and CDR2 are SNHLY and FYNNEI. The CDR3 coding sequence is TGTGCCAGCAAGGCGGGACAGGGGGGAGAGGGCTACACCTTC. Its protein product is CASKAGQGGEGYTF. Full variable domain (rest looked up from reference TRBV2 and TRBJ1-2): EPEVTQTPSHQVTQMGQEVILRCVPISNHLYFYWYRQILGQKVEFLVSFYNNEISEKSEIFDDQFSVERPDGSNFTLKIRSTKLEDSAMYFCASKAGQGGEGYTFGSGTRLTVV.

The chain couples TRBV24-1 to TRBJ2-1, with 9 bases lining up with TRBD2. From germline, CDR1 is KGHDR and CDR2 SFDVKD. CDR3 size: 17 residues. V was clipped by 2 bases and J by 5 bases; unmatched bases: 9. CDR3 bases: TGTGCCACCAGTGATTCCCCGGGACTAGCTGGACACAATGAGCAGTTCTTC. Amino acid sequence: CATSDSPGLAGHNEQFF.

This rearrangement joins TRBV3-1 (or the pseudogene TRBV3-2) to TRBJ2-1, with D possibly TRBD2 on 6 matching bases. V lost 5 bases, J lost 0 bases, and 17 bases lay in between. This CDR3 comprises 17 residues. From germline, CDR1 is LGHDT and CDR2 YNNKEL (reference sequence). The CDR3 nucleotides read TGTGCCAGCAGCGCCCTCAGGGAGCGGGCCTCCTACAATGAGCAGTTCTTC. Translating it yields CASSALRERASYNEQFF.

The CDR3 reads CASSVGGTGKTEAFF. In nucleotides, the CDR3 is TGTGCCAGCAGCGTCGGGGGGACAGGCAAGACTGAAGCTTTCTTT. The V call is TRBV9, the J call TRBJ1-1, with TRBD1 matching over 8 bases. Per the germline V gene, CDR1 is SGDLS and CDR2 is YYNGEE. CDR3 length equals 15 residues. V lost 2 bases, J lost 5 bases, and 8 bases stayed unmatched. Complete variable domain (other parts from reference TRBV9 and TRBJ1-1): DSGVTQTPKHLITATGQRVTLRCSPRSGDLSVYWYQQSLDQGLQFLIQYYNGEERAKGNILERFSAQQFPDLHSELNLSSLELGDSALYFCASSVGGTGKTEAFFGQGTRLTVV.

This chain joins TRBV15 and TRBJ1-2, with 8 bases matching TRBD1. The V gene end was trimmed by 0 bases and the J gene end by 6 bases; junction bases not matched to a gene: 9. The CDR3 extends over 16 amino acids. Germline CDR1 LNHNV, CDR2 YYDKDF (reference sequence). For the CDR3, the DNA is TGTGCCACCAGCAGAGATCGGAGGACAGGGTTCAATGGCTACACCTTC. The encoded protein is CATSRDRRTGFNGYTF.

The V call is TRBV19, the J call TRBJ1-5; 9 bases agree with TRBD1. The CDR3 is 14 amino acids. J gave up 8 bases and V 5 bases, and 7 bases lay outside the gene matches. CDR1 and CDR2 (germline): LNHDA, SQIVND (reference sequence). The chain's CDR3 is CASSFTGTGKPQHF. CDR3 in DNA: TGTGCCAGTAGTTTTACCGGGACAGGGAAGCCCCAGCATTTT.

This chain links TRBV19 with TRBJ2-1; 7 positions match TRBD2. Germline V gene data show CDR1 as LNHDA and CDR2 as SQIVND (reference sequence). The CDR3 extends over 15 amino acids. Trimming at V came to 4 bases and at J to 5 bases, leaving 8 bases not matched to a gene. The CDR3 loop reads CASSRAGPPDNEQFF. CDR3 bases: TGTGCCAGTAGTAGAGCGGGGCCCCCTGACAATGAGCAGTTCTTC.

The rearrangement links TRBV4-1 to TRBJ1-5; D is unclear. Germline-derived CDR1 and CDR2 are MGHRA and YSYEKL. This CDR3 has 15 amino acids. V shed 1 base and J shed 0 bases, with 7 bases lying between them. In DNA form, the CDR3 reads TGCGCCAGCAGCCAAGGCAGGTATAGCAATCAGCCCCAGCATTTT. Its translation is CASSQGRYSNQPQHF.

The rearrangement uses TRBV5-1 and TRBJ2-5; TRBD2 aligns across 13 bases. V was clipped by 5 bases and J by 4 bases; unmatched bases: 5. The germline V gene encodes CDR1 SGHRS and CDR2 YFSETQ. CDR3 length equals 15 residues. The CDR3 is CASSIGLAGAETQYF. CDR3 in DNA: TGCGCCAGCAGTATTGGACTAGCGGGAGCAGAGACCCAGTACTTC.